These 23 T cell receptor beta chains were sequenced from one sample in a study of neurological immune-mediated disorders. TCRdb redid the calling of the 5' RACE reads with MiXCR, one entry per CDR3 protein. Of over 65,000 distinct CDR3 sequences in the sample, around 9.9% were seen once. Sequenced sample: PBMCs. All receptors derive from a man aged 45 to 65 in good health.

At least ten counts were recorded for this clonotype. This chain links TRBV15 with TRBJ2-2; D is possibly TRBD2 (6 bases). CDR3 length: 16 amino acids. Between the trimmed V and J ends, which lost 3 bases and 2 bases, there was a span of 13 bases. CDR1 and CDR2 (germline): LNHNV, YYDKDF (reference sequence). The CDR3 region is CATSSHPGDNTGELFF. The CDR3, as DNA: TGTGCCACCAGCAGCCATCCGGGAGATAACACCGGGGAGCTGTTTTTT.

This clonotype showed up many times. The CDR3 DNA is TGTGCCAGCAGCCTGGTGGACAGGGGGCTTCAAGAGACCCAGTACTTC. Translation: CASSLVDRGLQETQYF. The chain carries TRBV7-9 and TRBJ2-5; 11 bases line up with TRBD1. This CDR3 is 16 amino acids long. CDR1 and CDR2 (germline): SEHNR, FQNEAQ (reference sequence). Trimming removed 5 bases from V and 2 bases from J; junction bases left unmatched: 7.

This clonotype was observed at least ten times. The V and J genes are TRBV20-1 and TRBJ1-1, with D hard to call. V was pared by 3 bases and J by 5 bases, with 10 bases between. The CDR3 sequence is 12 residues long. The germline CDR1 and CDR2 sequences are DFQATT and SNEGSKA (reference sequence). This chain's CDR3 is CSARAGGTEAFF. The CDR3 coding sequence is TGCAGTGCTAGGGCAGGCGGGACTGAAGCTTTCTTT.

This clonotype was picked up one time. A much larger clone lies a single base off, so this may be a read error. This sequence joins TRBV19 and TRBJ2-7, with D unresolved. Trimming removed 3 bases at V and 0 bases at J, with 12 bases between. Germline CDR1 reads LNHDA; CDR2 reads SQIVND (reference sequence). There are 15 residues in the CDR3. The CDR3 is CASSIFVVGSYEQYF. DNA of the CDR3: TGTGCCAGTAGTATTTTTGTGGTGGGCTCCTACGAGCAGTACTTC.

This clonotype was seen repeatedly, ten times or more. V gene TRBV29-1 combines with J gene TRBJ1-1, with D uncertain. Between the trimmed V and J ends, which lost 4 bases and 0 bases, there was a span of 15 bases. The CDR3 totals 15 residues. CDR1 is SQVTM and CDR2 is ANQGSEA in the germline V gene. CDR3 coding DNA: TGCAGCGTTGGCCCGCCCGCGATCATGAACACTGAAGCTTTCTTT. Amino acids: CSVGPPAIMNTEAFF.

The sample holds many counts of this clonotype. V is TRBV5-6 and J is TRBJ2-1, with D maybe TRBD1 (6 bases). The CDR3 sequence is 11 residues long. Germline V CDR1 and CDR2: SGHDT, YYEEEE. Trimming cost V 4 bases and J 10 bases, with 9 bases left between them. This CDR3 reads CASSQGTEQFF. The CDR3 bases are TGTGCCAGCAGCCAAGGGACAGAGCAGTTCTTC. The whole variable domain, remainder taken from reference TRBV5-6 and TRBJ2-1, is DAGVTQSPTHLIKTRGQQVTLRCSPKSGHDTVSWYQQALGQGPQFIFQYYEEEERQRGNFPDRFSGHQFPNYSSELNVNALLLGDSALYLCASSQGTEQFFGPGTRLTVL.

Many counts were recorded for this clonotype. The chain joins TRBV5-5 to TRBJ2-1; D could derive from TRBD1 or TRBD2 (6 bases each). This CDR3 has 16 residues. V shed 4 bases and J shed 3 bases, with 17 bases lying between them. In germline, CDR1 is SGHKS, CDR2 YYEKEE (reference sequence). CDR3 sequence reads: CASSHEGGQSYNEQFF. CDR3 coding DNA: TGTGCCAGCAGCCATGAGGGGGGTCAGAGCTACAATGAGCAGTTCTTC. The whole variable domain, remainder taken from reference TRBV5-5 and TRBJ2-1, is DAGVTQSPTHLIKTRGQQVTLRCSPISGHKSVSWYQQVLGQGPQFIFQYYEKEERGRGNFPDRFSARQFPNYSSELNVNALLLGDSALYLCASSHEGGQSYNEQFFGPGTRLTVL.

Many counts were recorded for this clonotype. The chain uses TRBV5-1 and TRBJ2-1, with 7 bases identical to TRBD1. There are 15 residues in the CDR3. Germline assignment: CDR1 SGHRS and CDR2 YFSETQ. The V gene end was trimmed by 3 bases and the J gene end by 7 bases; junction bases not matched to a gene: 10. CDR3 amino acids: CASSSTRDRTNEQFF. DNA of the CDR3: TGCGCCAGCAGCTCAACTCGGGACAGAACTAATGAGCAGTTCTTC.

This clonotype was detected many times. The rearrangement links TRBV10-3 to TRBJ1-4; D is possibly TRBD1 (6 bases). Germline-derived CDR1 and CDR2 are ENHRY and SYGVKD. The CDR3 sequence is 13 residues long. V was cut by 10 bases and J by 6 bases, with 15 bases left in between. CDR3 in DNA: TGTGCCACCACATGGGGGGGCGATGAAAAACTGTTTTTT. Translating it yields CATTWGGDEKLFF.

With respect to this clonotype: One base away lies a much larger clone, so this may be a sequencing read error. The rearrangement uses TRBV6-5 and TRBJ1-1; the match to TRBD1 covers 7 bases. V dropped 6 bases and J dropped 0; count of bases not matched to a gene: 4. Germline V lookup: CDR1 MNHEY, CDR2 SVGAGI. This CDR3 is built from 14 residues. This CDR3 reads CASSTDRMNTEAFF. The CDR3, as DNA: TGTGCCAGCAGCACGGACAGGATGAACACTGAAGCTTTCTTT.

The chain links TRBV5-1 to TRBJ1-1; 11 bases align to TRBD1. The CDR3 is 14 amino acids. Germline V CDR1 and CDR2: SGHRS, YFSETQ. Here the CDR3 DNA reads TGCACCATCAGCTTGGGACAGGGGGACACTGAAGCTTTCTTT. Translation: CTISLGQGDTEAFF.

This clonotype has a count of ten or more. The chain employs TRBV6-2 or TRBV6-3 and TRBJ2-6; D uncertain. Trimming left V 8 bases short and J 0 bases short, with 11 bases between. Germline lookup yields CDR1 MNHEY and CDR2 SVGEGT. The CDR3 length is 15 residues. CDR3 in amino acids: CASRTPSSGANVLTF. The CDR3 nucleotides read TGTGCCAGCCGGACGCCTAGCTCTGGGGCCAACGTCCTGACTTTC.

The sample holds many counts of this clonotype. The V and J genes are TRBV5-1 and TRBJ2-7; 10 positions agree with TRBD2. The germline V gene encodes CDR1 SGHRS and CDR2 YFSETQ. The CDR3 extends over 18 amino acids. The trim removed 1 base at V and 1 base at J, leaving 11 bases unmatched. The CDR3 here is CASSLLRASGSPSYEQYF. The CDR3 nucleotides are TGCGCCAGCAGCTTGCTCCGCGCTAGCGGGAGTCCTTCCTACGAGCAGTACTTC. Full variable domain (missing parts from reference TRBV5-1 and TRBJ2-7): KAGVTQTPRYLIKTRGQQVTLSCSPISGHRSVSWYQQTPGQGLQFLFEYFSETQRNKGNFPGRFSGRQFSNSRSEMNVSTLELGDSALYLCASSLLRASGSPSYEQYFGPGTRLTVT.

The rearrangement joins TRBV5-1 to TRBJ2-1; D is undetermined. Germline V lookup: CDR1 SGHRS, CDR2 YFSETQ. V lost 6 bases, J lost 5 bases, and 15 bases lay in between. The CDR3 contains 14 residues. The CDR3 loop is CASTKTVNDNEQFF. The CDR3 DNA sequence: TGCGCCAGCACCAAGACTGTTAACGACAATGAGCAGTTCTTC.

This chain joins TRBV3-1 and TRBJ2-7; D call uncertain. Germline CDR1 and CDR2: LGHDT and YNNKEL (reference sequence). The CDR3 runs to 14 residues. The V end lost 4 bases, the J end lost 0 bases, and 10 bases lay between the germline ends. In DNA form, the CDR3 reads TGTGCCAGCAGCCGTCCTGCAGGCTCCTACGAGCAGTACTTC. Protein product: CASSRPAGSYEQYF.

The sample holds many counts of this clonotype. The CDR3 DNA is TGTGCCAGCAGCCCCTCTCTGGGGGGGGACCGGACCCAGTACTTC. Translated, it gives CASSPSLGGDRTQYF. The gene calls are TRBV6-6 and TRBJ2-5; 7 nucleotides align to TRBD2. J was trimmed by 7 bases and V by 6 bases; bases with no gene match: 14. CDR3 length: 15 residues. Germline V gene sequence: CDR1 MNHNY, CDR2 SVGAGI (reference sequence).

At least ten counts were recorded for this clonotype. The chain uses TRBV14 and TRBJ2-7, with D hard to call. Germline lookup yields CDR1 SGHDN and CDR2 FVKESK. Deletions cut 0 bases from V and 6 bases from J, with 9 bases between. The CDR3 spans 13 residues. In DNA, the CDR3 is TGTGCCAGCAGCCAAGATCTTCTGGGCGAGCAGTACTTC. Amino acid sequence: CASSQDLLGEQYF.

This clonotype was counted at least ten times. The V and J genes are TRBV20-1 and TRBJ2-3; maybe TRBD1 (6 bases). Germline V gene lookup returns CDR1 DFQATT and CDR2 SNEGSKA (reference sequence). V lost 7 bases and J lost 0, with 17 bases in between. The CDR3 sequence is 15 residues long. The CDR3 here is CSVLLRDISTDTQYF. The CDR3 bases are TGCAGTGTCCTGCTCCGGGACATTAGCACAGATACGCAGTATTTT.

The sample holds a few counts of this clonotype. The V call is TRBV5-1, the J call TRBJ2-1, with 8 bases matching TRBD1. This CDR3 comprises 15 residues. Germline CDR1 is SGHRS and CDR2 is YFSETQ. V shed 4 bases, J shed 4 bases, and the junction held 7 bases outside the gene matches. CDR3 residues: CASSARQGKYNEQFF. Here the CDR3 DNA reads TGCGCCAGCAGCGCCCGACAGGGGAAGTACAATGAGCAGTTCTTC.

This clonotype was seen at least ten times. The V call is TRBV28, the J call TRBJ2-2, with a weak D call TRBD2 (5 bases). The germline gives CDR1 MDHEN, CDR2 SYDVKM. V gave up 5 bases and J gave up 2 bases, with 12 bases separating them. The CDR3 runs to 15 residues. CDR3 DNA sequence: TGTGCCAGCAGTACGGCGGGCCTTAACACCGGGGAGCTGTTTTTT. The encoded protein is CASSTAGLNTGELFF.

This clonotype was observed many times. V gene TRBV6-5 combines with J gene TRBJ2-7; 7 bases align to TRBD1. The CDR3 runs 15 residues. Trimming cost V 6 bases and J 0 bases; bases outside gene matches: 8. Germline CDR1 reads MNHEY; CDR2 reads SVGAGI. The CDR3 region is CASRPPGTASYEQYF. As DNA, the CDR3 is TGTGCCAGCAGACCACCCGGGACAGCCTCCTACGAGCAGTACTTC.

The table lists this clonotype with many counts. The gene calls are TRBV18 and TRBJ2-1; 8 bases are shared with TRBD1. The J segment lost 9 bases and the V segment lost 3 bases, leaving 10 bases of the junction unmatched. Germline CDR1 is KGHSH and CDR2 is LQKENI. This CDR3 has 15 residues. The CDR3 here is CASSPTGAYNGEQFF. In DNA form, the CDR3 reads TGTGCCAGCTCACCGACAGGGGCTTACAATGGTGAGCAGTTCTTC.

Many counts were recorded for this clonotype. The J gene is TRBJ2-1, the V gene TRBV6-1; TRBD2 aligns across 8 bases. V trimming: 7 bases; J trimming: 2 bases; junction bases outside the gene matches: 1. CDR1 MNHNS and CDR2 SASEGT come from the germline V gene. CDR3 length: 13 residues. In nucleotides, the CDR3 is TGTGCCAGCACCGGGGGGGCCTACAATGAGCAGTTCTTC. It translates to CASTGGAYNEQFF.